One and the same sample provided the 27 T cell receptor beta chains below, sequenced in a study of early T cells in non-severe SARS-CoV-2 infection. TCRdb recomputed calls from the 5' RACE reads with MiXCR, one row per CDR3 protein. The profile shows over 95,000 distinct CDR3 sequences, around 16% of them singletons. Sequencing used whole blood. The receptors were sampled from an adult who was a healthcare worker with PCR-confirmed SARS-CoV-2 infection or an uninfected control (not recorded which).

The V gene is TRBV14, the J gene TRBJ2-3, with TRBD2 identical over 8 bases. The CDR3 runs 16 residues. The V gene's germline CDR1 is SGHDN and CDR2 FVKESK. The trim removed 4 bases at V and 2 bases at J, leaving 8 bases unmatched. CDR3: CASSPRVAGSTDTQYF. CDR3 coding DNA: TGTGCCAGCAGCCCTCGGGTAGCGGGGTCCACAGATACGCAGTATTTT.

This clonotype was seen a few times. The CDR3 coding sequence is TGCAGCGTTGAAGGGCAGCGCAATGAGCAGTTCTTC. Amino acids: CSVEGQRNEQFF. The chain joins TRBV29-1 to TRBJ2-1; D ambiguous. This CDR3 contains 12 residues. Deletions cut 1 base from V and 6 bases from J, with 7 bases between. Germline CDR1 reads SQVTM; CDR2 reads ANQGSEA.

This clonotype was seen a handful of times. The CDR3 reads CVSSTSSYNEQFF. The CDR3 DNA reads TGTGTCAGTTCCACAAGCTCCTACAATGAGCAGTTCTTC. This chain connects TRBV7-9 to TRBJ2-1, with D unresolved. The CDR3 spans 13 residues. Germline assignment: CDR1 SEHNR and CDR2 FQNEAQ (reference sequence).

This sequence joins TRBV7-9 and TRBJ2-1, with D possibly TRBD1 on 6 matching bases. V lost 1 base, J lost 7 bases, and 20 bases lay in between. CDR3 length equals 17 residues. Germline lookup yields CDR1 SEHNR and CDR2 FQNEAQ (reference sequence). In DNA, the CDR3 is TGTGCCAGCAGCTTAGTAGTCACAGGGACCGGGGATAATGAGCAGTTCTTC. Amino acid sequence: CASSLVVTGTGDNEQFF.

The chain combines TRBV3-1 with TRBJ1-1, with D perhaps TRBD1 (5 bases). This CDR3 has 13 residues. V lost 4 bases, J lost 8 bases, and 14 bases lay in between. The germline V gene encodes CDR1 LGHDT and CDR2 YNNKEL (reference sequence). CDR3 loop: CASSLRGPTEAFF. The CDR3 DNA follows: TGTGCCAGCAGCCTAAGGGGCCCGACGGAAGCTTTCTTT.

This clonotype was seen more than once but under ten times. J is TRBJ1-2 and V is TRBV7-2; 11 positions agree with TRBD1. The CDR3 has 15 residues. Germline CDR1 SGHTA, CDR2 FQGNSA. J gave up 2 bases and V 5 bases, and 4 bases lay outside the gene matches. CDR3 sequence: CASSPWTGGNYGYTF. The DNA of the CDR3 is TGTGCCAGCAGCCCGTGGACAGGGGGCAACTATGGCTACACCTTC. Supplemented by reference TRBV7-2 and TRBJ1-2, the full variable domain reads GAGVSQSPSNKVTEKGKDVELRCDPISGHTALYWYRQSLGQGLEFLIYFQGNSAPDKSGLPSDRFSAERTGGSVSTLTIQRTQQEDSAVYLCASSPWTGGNYGYTFGSGTRLTVV.

This clonotype was detected only a few times. The chain couples TRBV20-1 to TRBJ2-3; TRBD1 matches 10 bases. V lost 3 bases and J lost 2; bases outside the gene matches: 17. Germline V gene data show CDR1 as DFQATT and CDR2 as SNEGSKA (reference sequence). The CDR3 is 19 amino acids. The CDR3 bases are TGCAGTGCTAGGGGGCCGACCCCGGGACAGGGGCCGTTCACAGATACGCAGTATTTT. Protein product: CSARGPTPGQGPFTDTQYF.

This clonotype was observed once. The J gene is TRBJ1-1, the V gene TRBV6-5; D unresolved. The length of the CDR3 is 14 residues. V lost 5 bases to trimming and J lost 5 bases, with 15 bases between them. CDR1 and CDR2 from the germline V gene are MNHEY and SVGAGI. CDR3 region: CASSQPNLGTEAFF. The CDR3 DNA is TGTGCCAGCAGTCAACCTAACTTGGGGACTGAAGCTTTCTTT.

At least ten counts were recorded for this clonotype. V and J are TRBV9 and TRBJ1-1, with 7 bases fitting TRBD1. The CDR3 extends over 14 amino acids. Germline V gene data show CDR1 as SGDLS and CDR2 as YYNGEE. The V and J ends lost 6 bases and 4 bases, in that order; junction bases with no gene match: 9. CDR3 region: CASTPRDRVTEAFF. The CDR3 DNA is TGTGCCAGCACCCCGCGCGACAGGGTCACTGAAGCTTTCTTT.

The rearrangement joins TRBV7-9 to TRBJ2-2; TRBD1 matches 7 bases. This CDR3 is built from 14 residues. Per the germline V gene, CDR1 is SEHNR and CDR2 is FQNEAQ (reference sequence). The ends lost 2 bases at V and 3 bases at J; junction bases unmatched: 0. The CDR3 loop reads CASSLTGDTGELFF. The CDR3 region has the DNA TGTGCCAGCAGCTTAACAGGGGACACCGGGGAGCTGTTTTTT.

This clonotype was found many times. This chain joins TRBV7-2 and TRBJ1-1; D gene uncertain. Germline CDR1 is SGHTA and CDR2 is FQGNSA. With 4 bases removed from V and 1 base from J, the gap between germline ends came to 7 bases. The CDR3 is 13 amino acids. CDR3 in DNA: TGTGCCAGCAGCTCTATGCGGAACACTGAAGCTTTCTTT. This sequence encodes CASSSMRNTEAFF. The entire variable domain, with the rest obtained from reference TRBV7-2 and TRBJ1-1, is as follows: GAGVSQSPSNKVTEKGKDVELRCDPISGHTALYWYRQSLGQGLEFLIYFQGNSAPDKSGLPSDRFSAERTGGSVSTLTIQRTQQEDSAVYLCASSSMRNTEAFFGQGTRLTVV.

This clonotype was counted at least ten times. This chain links TRBV7-2 with TRBJ1-2; 9 positions match TRBD1. The CDR3 has 18 amino acids. The V gene end was trimmed by 5 bases and the J gene end by 0 bases; junction bases not matched to a gene: 13. The germline gives CDR1 SGHTA, CDR2 FQGNSA. DNA for the CDR3: TGTGCCAGCAGCCGAAACGGACAGGGGAGCCGCACTAACTATGGCTACACCTTC. It is translated as CASSRNGQGSRTNYGYTF.

This clonotype was counted a few times. This chain connects TRBV21-1 to TRBJ1-2; the D segment call TRBD1 is taken from the table without a DNA check. TRBV21-1 is a pseudogene. The CDR3 sequence is 11 residues long. The chain's CDR3 is CASSQQGDYTF. The DNA of the CDR3 is TGTGCCAGCAGCCAACAGGGGGACTACACCTTC.

This clonotype was seen many times. The chain is built from TRBV7-9 and TRBJ2-4; a weak D match, TRBD1 (5 bases). The CDR3 consists of 15 residues. From germline, CDR1 is SEHNR and CDR2 FQNEAQ (reference sequence). The V end was cut by 2 bases, the J end by 7 bases, with 15 bases between. The CDR3 bases are TGTGCCAGCAGCTTATCAGAGTCAGGGAAGAACATTCAGTACTTC. As protein: CASSLSESGKNIQYF.

The chain has TRBV6-2 or TRBV6-3 and TRBJ1-2, with 9 bases identical to TRBD1. V lost 2 bases and J lost 4; bases outside the gene matches: 11. This CDR3 has 17 amino acids. Germline assignment: CDR1 MNHEY and CDR2 SVGEGT. CDR3 coding DNA: TGTGCCAGCAGTTACGGCGGACAGGGGCTTATCCTCTATGGCTACACCTTC. It specifies CASSYGGQGLILYGYTF.

In its sample, this clonotype was seen a few times. The chain recombines TRBV30 with TRBJ1-1; the D is unclear. Germline CDR1 reads GTSNPN; CDR2 reads SVGIG (reference sequence). V was cut by 1 base and J by 11 bases, with 20 bases left in between. This CDR3 comprises 14 residues. This CDR3 is CAWSAPGGPQGAFF. CDR3 bases: TGTGCCTGGAGTGCCCCCGGAGGGCCCCAAGGTGCTTTCTTT.

This clonotype was recorded a few times. The rearrangement uses TRBV5-1 and TRBJ1-5; D may be TRBD1 (5 bases). V shed 4 bases and J shed 3 bases, with 14 bases lying between them. Germline CDR1 is SGHRS and CDR2 is YFSETQ. The CDR3 loop spans 15 amino acids. The chain's CDR3 is CASSPVPGNNQPQHF. CDR3 DNA: TGCGCCAGCAGCCCGGTCCCAGGGAACAATCAGCCCCAGCATTTT. Using reference TRBV5-1 and TRBJ1-5 for the parts outside the CDR3, the full variable domain is KAGVTQTPRYLIKTRGQQVTLSCSPISGHRSVSWYQQTPGQGLQFLFEYFSETQRNKGNFPGRFSGRQFSNSRSEMNVSTLELGDSALYLCASSPVPGNNQPQHFGDGTRLSIL.

V and J are TRBV28 and TRBJ2-3, with 8 bases matching TRBD1. Germline values: CDR1 MDHEN, CDR2 SYDVKM. CDR3 size: 16 residues. Germline trimming cut 5 bases from V and 4 bases from J; bases unmatched to any gene: 11. The CDR3: CASSQSPRGHADTQYF. Here the CDR3 DNA reads TGTGCCAGCAGTCAGTCCCCCAGGGGGCATGCAGATACGCAGTATTTT.

This clonotype was counted between two and nine times. This chain links TRBV19 with TRBJ1-5; maybe TRBD1 (5 bases). Trimming took off 5 bases at V and 7 bases at J, with 12 bases between the two ends. The CDR3 sequence is 13 residues long. CDR1 and CDR2 (germline): LNHDA, SQIVND (reference sequence). CDR3: CASSGEGNQPQHF. The CDR3 region has the DNA TGTGCCAGTAGTGGTGAGGGGAACCAGCCCCAGCATTTT.

This clonotype appeared many times. CDR3 nucleotides: TGTGCCAGCAGTTTATGGGGGGATCAGCCCCAGCATTTT. Protein sequence: CASSLWGDQPQHF. This sequence joins TRBV27 and TRBJ1-5; possible D gene TRBD1, 5 bases. The germline V gene encodes CDR1 MNHEY and CDR2 SMNVEV (reference sequence). The V and J ends lost 1 base and 5 bases respectively, with 6 bases between them. The CDR3 sequence is 13 residues long.

This sequence joins TRBV29-1 and TRBJ2-7; no clear D gene. CDR3 length: 12 amino acids. The germline CDR1 and CDR2 sequences are SQVTM and ANQGSEA. V was trimmed by 0 bases and J by 6 bases, leaving 9 bases between them. CDR3 residues: CSVEDTWGEQYF. The CDR3 DNA reads TGCAGCGTTGAAGACACATGGGGCGAGCAGTACTTC.

This clonotype has a handful of counts. This chain links TRBV5-1 with TRBJ1-1; 9 bases align to TRBD1. With V trimmed by 1 base and J by 1 base, 2 bases remained unmatched. The CDR3 has 15 amino acids. CDR1 is SGHRS, CDR2 YFSETQ, per germline. The CDR3 DNA follows: TGCGCCAGCAGCTTGACGGGACAGGGGAACACTGAAGCTTTCTTT. The encoded protein is CASSLTGQGNTEAFF.

The genes are TRBV2 and TRBJ2-4; TRBD1 or TRBD2 may be the D gene (6 bases each). Deletions cut 1 base from V and 9 bases from J, with 13 bases between. The CDR3 runs to 14 residues. Germline V gives CDR1 SNHLY, CDR2 FYNNEI. The CDR3 region is CASSEDREVGIQYF. The DNA of the CDR3 is TGTGCCAGCAGTGAAGACAGGGAGGTGGGCATTCAGTACTTC.

At least ten counts were recorded for this clonotype. The J gene is TRBJ2-7, the V gene TRBV2; the D gene could be TRBD1 or TRBD2 (5 bases each). The length of the CDR3 is 14 residues. Germline V gives CDR1 SNHLY, CDR2 FYNNEI. V shed 6 bases and J shed 0 bases, with 12 bases lying between them. The CDR3 sequence is CASRPGTDSYEQYF. The DNA of the CDR3 is TGTGCCAGCAGACCCGGGACGGACTCCTACGAGCAGTACTTC.

The V call is TRBV7-2, the J call TRBJ2-1, with 10 bases lining up with TRBD1. The CDR3 consists of 15 residues. Germline CDR1 is SGHTA and CDR2 is FQGNSA. Trimming at V came to 9 bases and at J to 4 bases, leaving 9 bases not matched to a gene. The CDR3 region is CASNRQGASYNEQFF. The CDR3 DNA reads TGTGCCAGTAATAGACAGGGGGCATCTTACAATGAGCAGTTCTTC.

The chain combines TRBV10-3 with TRBJ2-1; D remains ambiguous. The CDR3 totals 13 residues. Germline lookup yields CDR1 ENHRY and CDR2 SYGVKD. With 8 bases removed from V and 6 bases from J, the gap between germline ends came to 14 bases. As DNA, the CDR3 is TGTGCCATCCTGGGCGACCCTCGCAATGAGCAGTTCTTC. This gives the protein CAILGDPRNEQFF.

This CDR3 is CASGKTVNTEAFF. The CDR3 DNA is TGCGCCAGCGGCAAAACAGTGAACACTGAAGCTTTCTTT. The rearrangement uses TRBV5-1 and TRBJ1-1; no clear D. This CDR3 spans 13 amino acids. Trimming pared 7 bases from V and 0 bases from J, leaving 10 bases between. CDR1 is SGHRS and CDR2 is YFSETQ in the germline V gene.